This T cell receptor (beta chain) was captured in a study of cytomegalovirus exposure and HLA in healthy donors. About the study: Genotyping of 300 to 450 donors showed that about 83% belonged to the Caucasian-associated ancestry cluster.

Both 60 Vbeta primers and 13 Jbeta primers went into the PCR. Assay used: immunoSEQ multiplex PCR; TCRdb lists only in-frame clones, some missing. Of 200,000 to 300,000 clones listed, 82% were seen once; the top ten hold 5.4%. Note on this clone: Its antigen is unidentified.

The V gene lost 4 bases and the J gene lost 2 bases, with 16 bases spanning the gap. The CDR3 spans 16 residues. The V gene's germline CDR1 is SGDLS and CDR2 YYNGEE. General study points: In an earlier analysis, in around 590 donors, most V segments appeared productive either ~87% or ~30% of the time. In a later analysis, TCR beta V- and J-gene trimming was associated with a missense DCLRE1C variant.

Sample: PBMCs. The chain joins TRBV9 to TRBJ2-1, with D possibly being TRBD2 (7 bases). The sequence came from a woman in her thirties or forties in good health and CMV-seropositive. CDR3 residues: CASSILHGGPYNEQFF. The CDR3 DNA reads as TGTGCCAGCAGCATTCTCCACGGGGGGCCCTACAATGAGCAGTTCTTC.